This TCR beta chain was identified in a study of blood T cell repertoires in COVID-19. Across the whole study: Samples of COVID-19 (acute and convalescent) were obtained from the United States, Italy and Spain. Nucleic acid was either cDNA or gDNA, and it came from T cells, B-cell-depleted T cells, or PBMCs.

Original handling: Cell counts per sample came from amplifying reference gene primers. The repertoire was sequenced with immunoSEQ multiplex PCR; TCRdb's copy has only in-frame clones and lacks some. That table furnishes V, J and clone size, whereas the DNA furnished D and trimming. The sample shows under 130,000 clones, 70% to 90% of them seen only once. The ends lost 5 bases at V and 4 bases at J; junction bases unmatched: 4. In germline, CDR1 is LNHDA, CDR2 SQIVND (reference sequence). The CDR3 loop spans 14 amino acids. The sequencing sample was made of peripheral blood. J is TRBJ2-3 and V is TRBV19; 9 nucleotides line up with TRBD2. The receptor comes from a human donor in a cohort sampled during active COVID-19. This chain's CDR3 is CASSGVAGADTQYF. The CDR3 DNA sequence: TGTGCCAGTAGTGGAGTAGCGGGGGCAGATACGCAGTATTTT.